The 14 T cell receptor beta chains reported below all come from one sample, sequenced in a study of shared clonotypes between healthy human individuals. Measured with immunoSEQ multiplex PCR; TCRdb has only the in-frame clones, and not every one. The sample has hundreds of thousands of clones, approximately 97% seen once. The specimen was naive CD4+ T cells sorted from blood. The subset was: CD45RA+ positively selected. These receptors came from a woman in her 30s in good health.

This clone was counted only a few times. This chain uses TRBV10-3 with TRBJ1-2; no reliable D call. Germline CDR1 reads ENHRY; CDR2 reads SYGVKD. Trimming took 3 bases from V and 1 from J, leaving 3 bases between them. This CDR3 is 12 amino acids long. Written as DNA, the CDR3 is TGTGCCATCAGTGACAGTAACTATGGCTACACCTTC. This sequence encodes CAISDSNYGYTF.

This clone occurred once. This chain uses TRBV5-1 with TRBJ2-1; D is possibly TRBD1 (5 bases). Deletions cut 5 bases from V and 8 bases from J, with 14 bases between. The V gene's germline CDR1 is SGHRS and CDR2 YFSETQ. The CDR3 spans 13 residues. CDR3 DNA sequence: TGCGCCAGCAGACCCAGGGTTGCGGATGAGCAGTTCTTC. Its translation: CASRPRVADEQFF.

The chain is built from TRBV6-1 and TRBJ1-2; D is unresolved. The germline V gene has CDR1 MNHNS and CDR2 SASEGT. The germline V and J ends were trimmed by 1 base and 3 bases, with 15 bases remaining between them. The CDR3 consists of 16 residues. CDR3 protein: CASSEEKLEWDYGYTF. The CDR3, as DNA: TGTGCCAGCAGTGAAGAAAAGTTGGAGTGGGACTATGGCTACACCTTC.

The rearrangement uses TRBV19 and TRBJ2-7; 7 bases agree with TRBD1. Germline lookup yields CDR1 LNHDA and CDR2 SQIVND (reference sequence). V lost 4 bases and J lost 3; bases outside the gene matches: 6. The CDR3 runs to 14 residues. CDR3 loop: CASSTGTALYEQYF. The CDR3 DNA sequence: TGTGCCAGTAGTACCGGGACAGCACTCTACGAGCAGTACTTC.

Of note for this clone: This same CDR3 is encoded by further DNA sequences in the sample. The chain has TRBV19 and TRBJ1-1; 7 nucleotides agree with TRBD1. CDR1 and CDR2 from the germline V gene are LNHDA and SQIVND (reference sequence). The CDR3 sequence is 13 residues long. J gave up 5 bases and V 6 bases, and 6 bases lay outside the gene matches. CDR3 protein: CASSQQGRTEAFF. The CDR3 DNA reads as TGTGCCAGTAGCCAACAGGGGAGGACTGAAGCTTTCTTT.

This rearrangement joins TRBV28 to TRBJ2-2; D gene unclear. The CDR3 length is 14 residues. Trimming cost V 8 bases and J 1 base, with 11 bases left between them. Per germline, CDR1 MDHEN and CDR2 SYDVKM. The CDR3 coding sequence is TGTGCCAGCTCAACGGGCCAGAACACCGGGGAGCTGTTTTTT. It translates to CASSTGQNTGELFF.

This clone appeared a single time. This chain connects TRBV7-8 to TRBJ2-7, with D unresolved. V was clipped by 2 bases and J by 6 bases, with 8 bases between them. This CDR3 has 12 amino acids. In germline, CDR1 is SGHVS, CDR2 FQNEAQ. CDR3 nucleotides: TGTGCCAGCAGCTTATCAGTTTCCGAGCAGTACTTC. It codes for CASSLSVSEQYF.

This sequence joins TRBV28 and TRBJ2-5; 11 bases match TRBD1. The CDR3 length is 16 residues. Germline CDR1 is MDHEN and CDR2 is SYDVKM. V gave up 5 bases and J gave up 5 bases; unmatched junction bases: 10. The CDR3 bases are TGTGCCAGCAGTCTCCCGCGGGACAGGGGGTTTGAGACCCAGTACTTC. Protein: CASSLPRDRGFETQYF.

The chain carries TRBV2 and TRBJ1-1; maybe TRBD1 (6 bases). Germline lookup yields CDR1 SNHLY and CDR2 FYNNEI. The CDR3 totals 13 residues. The V end was cut by 4 bases, the J end by 4 bases, with 10 bases between. CDR3 loop: CASSGEGVTEAFF. The CDR3 DNA reads TGTGCCAGCAGTGGGGAGGGGGTCACTGAAGCTTTCTTT.

This clone was seen once. J is TRBJ2-1 and V is TRBV11-2; D remains unclear. The CDR3 has 12 residues. Trimming took off 4 bases at V and 4 bases at J, with 5 bases between the two ends. Germline values: CDR1 SGHAT, CDR2 FQNNGV. The CDR3 region has the DNA TGTGCCAGCAGCTCCACTTACAATGAGCAGTTCTTC. This gives the protein CASSSTYNEQFF.

This sequence joins TRBV9 and TRBJ2-6; D is undetermined. V shed 4 bases and J shed 3 bases, with 17 bases lying between them. The germline CDR1 and CDR2 sequences are SGDLS and YYNGEE. CDR3 length: 17 residues. The CDR3 is CASSPALVGFGANVLTF. In DNA, the CDR3 is TGTGCCAGCAGCCCAGCTCTTGTAGGGTTTGGGGCCAACGTCCTGACTTTC.

This rearrangement joins TRBV11-3 to TRBJ1-3, with D unresolved. Germline V gene lookup returns CDR1 SGHNT and CDR2 YENEEA. The CDR3 is 14 amino acids. Deletions cut 1 base from V and 0 bases from J, with 4 bases between. CDR3 amino acids: CASSLGNSGNTIYF. Written as DNA, the CDR3 is TGTGCCAGCAGCTTAGGAAACTCTGGAAACACCATATATTTT.

The chain is built from TRBV7-9 and TRBJ1-4; 9 bases map to TRBD1. V dropped 3 bases and J dropped 6; count of bases not matched to a gene: 5. CDR1 and CDR2 from the germline V gene are SEHNR and FQNEAQ (reference sequence). This CDR3 is 15 amino acids long. The CDR3 DNA reads TGTGCCAGCAGCTTGAGTTGGGACAGGGATGAAAAACTGTTTTTT. Translation: CASSLSWDRDEKLFF.

This CDR3 reads CASSPSGSEPQHF. The CDR3 nucleotides are TGTGCCAGCTCACCATCGGGGTCTGAGCCCCAGCATTTT. The V gene is TRBV18, the J gene TRBJ1-5; the D is unclear. The CDR3 covers 13 residues. V shed 2 bases and J shed 8 bases, with 10 bases lying between them. Germline CDR1 reads KGHSH; CDR2 reads LQKENI. The entire variable domain, with the rest obtained from reference TRBV18 and TRBJ1-5, is as follows: NAGVMQNPRHLVRRRGQEARLRCSPMKGHSHVYWYRQLPEEGLKFMVYLQKENIIDESGMPKERFSAEFPKEGPSILRIQQVVRGDSAAYFCASSPSGSEPQHFGDGTRLSIL.